These 25 T cell receptor beta chains were all obtained from the same sample, sequenced in a study of cytomegalovirus exposure and HLA in healthy donors. 60 Vbeta and 13 Jbeta primers were used in PCR. Assay: immunoSEQ multiplex PCR; the TCRdb copy retains only in-frame clones and omits some. The sample holds 85,000 to 90,000 clones, about three quarters seen once. Sequencing was carried out using PBMCs. These receptors originate from a man aged 30 to 45 in good health and CMV-seropositive.

CDR3: CASSISLRDGYTF. CDR3 DNA sequence: TGTGCCAGTAGTATTTCTTTACGGGATGGCTACACCTTC. The J gene is TRBJ1-2, the V gene TRBV19, with D uncertain. The V end was cut by 3 bases, the J end by 6 bases, with 11 bases between. Germline V gene lookup returns CDR1 LNHDA and CDR2 SQIVND (reference sequence). This CDR3 has 13 amino acids.

V gene TRBV29-1 combines with J gene TRBJ2-2; TRBD1 matches at 7 bases. Germline CDR1 reads SQVTM; CDR2 reads ANQGSEA. V shed 7 bases and J 3 bases; nucleotides not matched to a gene: 11. The CDR3 totals 15 residues. This CDR3 reads CSARQGVSDTGELFF. The CDR3 DNA is TGCAGCGCGAGACAGGGCGTTTCAGACACCGGGGAGCTGTTTTTT.

The chain combines TRBV7-8 with TRBJ2-7, with D perhaps matching TRBD1 (5 bases). V was trimmed by 1 base and J by 6 bases, leaving 10 bases between them. From germline, CDR1 is SGHVS and CDR2 FQNEAQ. CDR3 size: 13 residues. The DNA of the CDR3 is TGTGCCAGCAGCTTAGGAGACAGTGGCGAGCAGTACTTC. Amino acid sequence: CASSLGDSGEQYF.

This chain uses TRBV19 with TRBJ1-2, with D perhaps matching TRBD1 (6 bases). The V gene's germline CDR1 is LNHDA and CDR2 SQIVND (reference sequence). The CDR3 has 13 amino acids. Deletions cut 5 bases from V and 6 bases from J, with 13 bases between. Here the CDR3 reads CASSYSSGDGYTF. DNA of the CDR3: TGTGCCAGTAGTTATAGTTCAGGGGATGGCTACACCTTC.

V usage is TRBV7-9 and J usage is TRBJ1-1; weak D call: TRBD1 (6 bases). CDR1 SEHNR and CDR2 FQNEAQ come from the germline V gene (reference sequence). There are 14 residues in the CDR3. V was cut by 3 bases and J by 1 base, with 9 bases left in between. The CDR3 loop is CASSLDSPNTEAFF. CDR3 coding DNA: TGTGCCAGCAGCTTGGACAGCCCGAACACTGAAGCTTTCTTT.

A single count supports this clone. The J gene is TRBJ1-4, the V gene TRBV6-1; D may be TRBD1 (5 bases). The germline V gene has CDR1 MNHNS and CDR2 SASEGT. The CDR3 has 17 amino acids. The V end lost 3 bases, the J end lost 3 bases, and 17 bases lay between the germline ends. CDR3 coding DNA: TGTGCCAGCAGTGACAGGGCGGTGGATCGAGCTAATGAAAAACTGTTTTTT. It yields the protein CASSDRAVDRANEKLFF.

The CDR3 DNA sequence: TGTGCCAGCAGCGTCGATACAGGGGGAGGTTACTCCTATGGCTACACCTTC. Encoded protein: CASSVDTGGGYSYGYTF. The genes are TRBV9 and TRBJ1-2; 8 bases agree with TRBD1. The CDR3 length is 17 residues. Germline trimming cut 2 bases from V and 4 bases from J; bases unmatched to any gene: 13. In germline, CDR1 is SGDLS, CDR2 YYNGEE.

Points on this clone: Distinct nucleotide sequences in the sample also encode this CDR3. The chain joins TRBV18 to TRBJ1-1, with D maybe TRBD1 (5 bases). The V gene lost 1 base and the J gene lost 0 bases, with 9 bases spanning the gap. This CDR3 has 15 amino acids. Per the germline V gene, CDR1 is KGHSH and CDR2 is LQKENI. CDR3: CASSPRGGVNTEAFF. CDR3 coding DNA: TGTGCCAGCTCACCACGCGGGGGAGTGAACACTGAAGCTTTCTTT.

The chain joins TRBV7-3 to TRBJ2-1; 9 positions match TRBD1. V trimming: 8 bases; J trimming: 9 bases; junction bases outside the gene matches: 20. The CDR3 is 17 amino acids. CDR1 and CDR2 (germline): SGHTA, FQGTGA. The CDR3 is CASSRGSGTGSSGEQFF. The CDR3 DNA reads as TGTGCCAGCTCTCGTGGTTCGGGGACAGGGTCTAGTGGTGAGCAGTTCTTC.

CDR3 loop: CASSVSPTQNNEQFF. CDR3 DNA sequence: TGTGCCAGCAGTGTGTCACCTACCCAAAACAATGAGCAGTTCTTC. This chain joins TRBV6-1 and TRBJ2-1; D gene ambiguous. The V and J ends lost 4 bases and 5 bases respectively, with 15 bases between them. The CDR3 runs to 15 residues. The germline V gene has CDR1 MNHNS and CDR2 SASEGT.

V usage is TRBV4-1 and J usage is TRBJ1-6; a possible D gene is TRBD1 (6 bases). V lost 1 base, J lost 10 bases, and 14 bases lay in between. The germline V gene encodes CDR1 MGHRA and CDR2 YSYEKL. The CDR3 extends over 15 amino acids. The CDR3: CASSQVKGESSPLHF. In DNA, the CDR3 is TGCGCCAGCAGCCAAGTCAAGGGGGAGAGCTCACCCCTCCACTTT.

A few counts support this clone. V and J are TRBV28 and TRBJ1-5; TRBD1 aligns across 7 bases. CDR3 length: 14 residues. V shed 4 bases and J 6 bases; nucleotides not matched to a gene: 6. Germline assignment: CDR1 MDHEN and CDR2 SYDVKM. Here the CDR3 reads CASSSYRGIQPQHF. The CDR3 DNA follows: TGTGCCAGCAGTTCGTACAGGGGTATTCAGCCCCAGCATTTT.

The rearrangement uses TRBV5-6 and TRBJ2-3, with 9 bases identical to TRBD2. V trimming: 0 bases; J trimming: 6 bases; junction bases outside the gene matches: 5. The germline gives CDR1 SGHDT, CDR2 YYEEEE. This CDR3 region has 15 residues. CDR3 coding DNA: TGTGCCAGCAGCTTGGGGCGGGGGGGCCTGGATACGCAGTATTTT. Translated, it gives CASSLGRGGLDTQYF.

This clone is deemed medium-sized (0.01 to 0.1%). This chain's CDR3 is CAISQGWGDYGYTF. The CDR3 DNA reads TGTGCCATCAGCCAGGGATGGGGGGACTATGGCTACACCTTC. The chain employs TRBV10-3 and TRBJ1-2; TRBD1 might be the D (5 bases). V was shortened by 6 bases and J by 3 bases, with 14 bases between the two germline ends. Germline CDR1 reads ENHRY; CDR2 reads SYGVKD. The CDR3 consists of 14 residues.

The chain couples TRBV9 to TRBJ2-1; TRBD1 matches 8 bases. V lost 3 bases to trimming and J lost 7 bases; unmatched junction nucleotides: 9. CDR1 and CDR2 (germline): SGDLS, YYNGEE. The CDR3 totals 15 residues. CDR3 nucleotide sequence: TGTGCCAGCAGCGCCCTAGGACAGGGTCCAAATGAGCAGTTCTTC. Translation gives CASSALGQGPNEQFF.

The chain employs TRBV29-1 and TRBJ2-1; maybe TRBD1 (6 bases). Between the trimmed V and J ends, which lost 4 bases and 6 bases, there was a span of 13 bases. Germline CDR1 SQVTM, CDR2 ANQGSEA. This CDR3 comprises 13 residues. CDR3 in amino acids: CSVAGDGSNEQFF. CDR3 bases: TGCAGCGTTGCAGGGGACGGGTCCAATGAGCAGTTCTTC.

This chain joins TRBV29-1 and TRBJ2-3, with 8 bases lining up with TRBD1. The ends lost 0 bases at V and 0 bases at J; junction bases unmatched: 5. This CDR3 contains 16 residues. Looked up from germline, CDR1 is SQVTM and CDR2 is ANQGSEA. DNA of the CDR3: TGCAGCGTTGAAGACCCCCGACAGGGGAGCACAGATACGCAGTATTTT. Translating gives CSVEDPRQGSTDTQYF.

The chain couples TRBV6-1 to TRBJ2-2; possibly TRBD2 for D (5 bases). CDR1 and CDR2 (germline): MNHNS, SASEGT. CDR3 length: 14 amino acids. V dropped 8 bases and J dropped 1 base, with 11 bases sitting between them. The CDR3 loop reads CASRRTGNTGELFF. As DNA, the CDR3 is TGTGCCAGCCGGAGGACGGGGAACACCGGGGAGCTGTTTTTT.

The DNA for the CDR3 is TGCGCCAGCAGCTTGGACAGGTTTACTTTCTATGGCTACACCTTC. Translation: CASSLDRFTFYGYTF. The gene calls are TRBV5-1 and TRBJ1-2, with D perhaps matching TRBD1 (5 bases). The CDR3 totals 15 residues. Germline loops: CDR1 SGHRS, CDR2 YFSETQ. Trimming took 0 bases from V and 4 from J, leaving 13 bases between them.

This clone was counted a few times. The chain recombines TRBV5-1 with TRBJ2-3; TRBD1 might be the D (5 bases). The CDR3 totals 14 residues. The germline V gene has CDR1 SGHRS and CDR2 YFSETQ. The V end was cut by 0 bases, the J end by 0 bases, with 5 bases between. The DNA of the CDR3 is TGCGCCAGCAGCTTGGGACAGAGCACAGATACGCAGTATTTT. Its protein is CASSLGQSTDTQYF.

The V and J genes are TRBV9 and TRBJ2-3, with 8 bases that match TRBD2. CDR3 length: 16 residues. Per germline, CDR1 SGDLS and CDR2 YYNGEE. The ends lost 3 bases at V and 6 bases at J; junction bases unmatched: 12. The CDR3 spells CASSGYWAGGGDTQYF. In DNA form, the CDR3 reads TGTGCCAGCAGCGGATATTGGGCGGGGGGAGGTGATACGCAGTATTTT.

The genes are TRBV6-1 and TRBJ1-5; 8 nucleotides line up with TRBD1. This CDR3 region has 16 residues. Germline CDR1 and CDR2: MNHNS and SASEGT. The J segment lost 4 bases and the V segment lost 4 bases, leaving 9 bases of the junction unmatched. CDR3 in amino acids: CASSVDRGPHNQPQHF. Written as DNA, the CDR3 is TGTGCCAGCAGTGTAGACAGGGGCCCCCATAATCAGCCCCAGCATTTT.

The chain joins TRBV2 to TRBJ2-5, with D tentatively TRBD2 (5 bases). The CDR3 is 14 amino acids. V shed 4 bases and J shed 2 bases, with 11 bases lying between them. The germline V gene has CDR1 SNHLY and CDR2 FYNNEI. The CDR3 DNA follows: TGTGCCAGCAGTGCTGAGGCGGGTCAAGAGACCCAGTACTTC. Protein sequence: CASSAEAGQETQYF. The full variable domain, its missing parts supplied by reference TRBV2 and TRBJ2-5, is EPEVTQTPSHQVTQMGQEVILRCVPISNHLYFYWYRQILGQKVEFLVSFYNNEISEKSEIFDDQFSVERPDGSNFTLKIRSTKLEDSAMYFCASSAEAGQETQYFGPGTRLLVL.

The chain links TRBV30 to TRBJ2-3; D remains unclear. CDR1 GTSNPN and CDR2 SVGIG come from the germline V gene (reference sequence). CDR3 size: 11 residues. V gave up 2 bases and J gave up 8 bases, with 8 bases separating them. The CDR3 sequence: CAWSNGGTQYF. CDR3 sequence (DNA): TGTGCCTGGAGTAACGGCGGTACGCAGTATTTT. Based on the CDR3 plus reference TRBV30 and TRBJ2-3, the full variable domain is SQTIHQWPATLVQPVGSPLSLECTVEGTSNPNLYWYRQAAGRGLQLLFYSVGIGQISSEVPQNLSASRPQDRQFILSSKKLLLSDSGFYLCAWSNGGTQYFGPGTRLTVL.

The rearrangement joins TRBV2 to TRBJ1-4; the match to TRBD1 covers 7 bases. The CDR3 length is 11 residues. V was clipped by 11 bases and J by 12 bases; unmatched bases: 9. The V gene's germline CDR1 is SNHLY and CDR2 FYNNEI. CDR3 DNA sequence: TGTGCCGCCATGACAGGGAAGGAACTGTTTTTT. Its translation is CAAMTGKELFF. The complete variable domain, with remaining parts taken from reference TRBV2 and TRBJ1-4, reads EPEVTQTPSHQVTQMGQEVILRCVPISNHLYFYWYRQILGQKVEFLVSFYNNEISEKSEIFDDQFSVERPDGSNFTLKIRSTKLEDSAMYFCAAMTGKELFFGSGTQLSVL.